The 26 T cell receptor beta chains listed next were all sequenced from one sample in a study of CXCR3-negative and CXCR3-positive naive CD8 T cells. Their antigens are not known. Regarding the study as a whole: More hydrophobic TRB CDR3s occurred in CXCR3-positive than in CXCR3-negative naive cells.

The study made its TRB cDNA libraries by 5' RACE, adding UMI labels. TCRdb re-called the 5' RACE reads, yielding one record per CDR3 amino acid sequence without DNA. This sample carries tens of thousands of distinct CDR3 sequences, with less than 0.65% going to the ten biggest clones. Sequencing input: naive CXCR3+ CD8+ T cells from blood. Subset described: CD45RO-CCR7+CD27+CD95- naive CD8+ T cells expressing CXCR3 (TNR3+). The receptors here all came from a human donor in good health. Some clones in this sample may be carry-over from other donors' samples.

This chain links TRBV29-1 with TRBJ2-2; lacking DNA, the TRBD1 call made by TCRdb goes unchecked. Germline assignment: CDR1 SQVTM and CDR2 ANQGSEA. The CDR3 has 14 residues. CDR3 loop: CSVEQGANTGELFF.

The rearrangement joins TRBV27 to TRBJ2-7; TCRdb's D call of TRBD1 is untestable without DNA. CDR1 MNHEY and CDR2 SMNVEV come from the germline V gene (reference sequence). The CDR3 totals 14 residues. The CDR3: CASSLRTGVSEQYF.

V gene TRBV27 combines with J gene TRBJ2-1; TCRdb names TRBD1, which stays unverified in the absence of DNA. CDR1 is MNHEY and CDR2 is SMNVEV in the germline V gene (reference sequence). The CDR3 length is 16 residues. CDR3 sequence: CASRNLRGLSYNEQFF.

The chain links TRBV25-1 to TRBJ1-1; the TCRdb call, TRBD1, lacks DNA for checking. Germline CDR1 MGHDK, CDR2 SYGVNS. The CDR3 runs to 17 residues. CDR3: CASSELGTGGDDTEAFF.

The chain uses TRBV21-1 and TRBJ2-7; TCRdb indicates TRBD2, and absent DNA this call remains unverified. TRBV21-1 is a recognized pseudogene. The CDR3 covers 17 residues. CDR3 sequence reads: CASSPPPHLAGGREQYF.

The chain is built from TRBV28 and TRBJ2-7. CDR3 length equals 16 residues. Germline V gene data show CDR1 as MDHEN and CDR2 as SYDVKM. This CDR3 is CASSLWAEEKIYEQYF.

This chain joins TRBV6-2 or TRBV6-3 and TRBJ1-1. The CDR3 spans 12 residues. The germline CDR1 and CDR2 sequences are MNHEY and SVGEGT. This CDR3 reads CASKVGNTEAFF.

The chain employs TRBV7-9 and TRBJ2-7; there is no DNA to check the TCRdb D call of TRBD2. The CDR3 consists of 16 residues. The germline V gene encodes CDR1 SEHNR and CDR2 FQNEAQ (reference sequence). The CDR3 protein is CASSYALAEPSYEQYF.

The rearrangement links TRBV18 to TRBJ2-1. There are 15 residues in the CDR3. From germline, CDR1 is KGHSH and CDR2 LQKENI. Here the CDR3 reads CASSPPAGFGNEQFF.

The rearrangement uses TRBV7-2 and TRBJ2-7; TCRdb's D call of TRBD1 is untestable without DNA. Looked up from germline, CDR1 is SGHTA and CDR2 is FQGNSA. This CDR3 has 15 residues. This chain's CDR3 is CASSSPGQISYEQYF. Based on the CDR3 plus reference TRBV7-2 and TRBJ2-7, the full variable domain is GAGVSQSPSNKVTEKGKDVELRCDPISGHTALYWYRQSLGQGLEFLIYFQGNSAPDKSGLPSDRFSAERTGGSVSTLTIQRTQQEDSAVYLCASSSPGQISYEQYFGPGTRLTVT.

The CDR3 reads CASRQTDTQYF. The chain has TRBV7-9 and TRBJ2-3. Germline lookup yields CDR1 SEHNR and CDR2 FQNEAQ (reference sequence). The CDR3 is 11 amino acids. Supplemented by reference TRBV7-9 and TRBJ2-3, the full variable domain reads DTGVSQNPRHKITKRGQNVTFRCDPISEHNRLYWYRQTLGQGPEFLTYFQNEAQLEKSRLLSDRFSAERPKGSFSTLEIQRTEQGDSAMYLCASRQTDTQYFGPGTRLTVL.

The J gene is TRBJ2-2, the V gene TRBV3-1. This CDR3 is built from 15 residues. The V gene's germline CDR1 is LGHDT and CDR2 YNNKEL (reference sequence). CDR3 sequence: CASSQEGRSTGELFF.

This chain uses TRBV27 with TRBJ1-5. Germline V gives CDR1 MNHEY, CDR2 SMNVEV (reference sequence). The CDR3 contains 13 residues. The CDR3 here is CASSEGGNQPQHF.

The genes are TRBV4-3 and TRBJ2-6. The CDR3 is 16 residues long. The germline V gene has CDR1 LGHNA and CDR2 YSLEER. This CDR3 is CASSQEEGSGANVLTF.

The chain couples TRBV23-1 to TRBJ1-1; TCRdb picks TRBD1, but there is no DNA to check that call. TRBV23-1 is noted as an ORF with a role that remains uncertain. CDR3 length: 15 residues. The CDR3 loop reads CASSQSAGLVTEAFF.

This chain joins TRBV12-3 or TRBV12-4 and TRBJ1-2. CDR3 length equals 15 residues. The CDR3 loop reads CASSLVVGLNYGYTF.

The chain has TRBV6-2 or TRBV6-3 and TRBJ2-7; TCRdb reports TRBD1, a call that lacks DNA to check it against. CDR3 size: 15 residues. Germline CDR1 and CDR2: MNHEY and SVGEGT. The CDR3 loop reads CASSYRPPAAYEQYF.

The chain recombines TRBV28 with TRBJ2-1; with no DNA, the TCRdb D assignment of TRBD2 cannot be verified. Germline V gene sequence: CDR1 MDHEN, CDR2 SYDVKM. There are 13 residues in the CDR3. This chain's CDR3 is CASGPGLAVEQFF.

The chain employs TRBV7-9 and TRBJ1-1; TCRdb calls TRBD1, which cannot be checked without DNA. CDR3 length: 15 residues. The germline gives CDR1 SEHNR, CDR2 FQNEAQ (reference sequence). CDR3 sequence reads: CASSLLDRGNTEAFF.

This chain connects TRBV27 to TRBJ2-1; TCRdb names TRBD2, which stays unverified in the absence of DNA. The CDR3 spans 14 residues. The germline CDR1 and CDR2 sequences are MNHEY and SMNVEV (reference sequence). CDR3 residues: CASSLTSGGYEQFF.

The rearrangement joins TRBV6-5 to TRBJ1-1; TCRdb's D gene call, TRBD1, goes unchecked for lack of DNA. CDR3 length: 14 residues. Germline V gene sequence: CDR1 MNHEY, CDR2 SVGAGI. This chain's CDR3 is CASSGAWQNTEAFF.

V gene TRBV29-1 combines with J gene TRBJ2-7; without DNA, the TCRdb call of TRBD1 cannot be checked. This CDR3 region has 14 residues. In germline, CDR1 is SQVTM, CDR2 ANQGSEA. CDR3 amino acids: CSVEDGGAFNEQYF.

The genes are TRBV29-1 and TRBJ1-1; TCRdb names TRBD1, which stays unverified in the absence of DNA. The CDR3 sequence is 13 residues long. Germline CDR1 is SQVTM and CDR2 is ANQGSEA. The CDR3 sequence is CSVERTGHTEAFF. The full variable domain, rest sourced from reference TRBV29-1 and TRBJ1-1, is SAVISQKPSRDICQRGTSLTIQCQVDSQVTMMFWYRQQPGQSLTLIATANQGSEATYESGFVIDKFPISRPNLTFSTLTVSNMSPEDSSIYLCSVERTGHTEAFFGQGTRLTVV.

The V and J genes are TRBV16 and TRBJ1-2. The CDR3 is made up of 12 amino acids. Germline CDR1 KGHSY, CDR2 FQNENV. The CDR3 loop is CASSRDNYGYTF.

V usage is TRBV9 and J usage is TRBJ2-7; lacking DNA, the TRBD2 call made by TCRdb goes unchecked. Germline V gene sequence: CDR1 SGDLS, CDR2 YYNGEE. The CDR3 sequence is 15 residues long. CDR3 protein: CASSVGRAGTYEQYF.

J is TRBJ2-3 and V is TRBV5-1; the D call from TCRdb, TRBD2, cannot be confirmed without DNA. In germline, CDR1 is SGHRS, CDR2 YFSETQ. The CDR3 is 14 amino acids. CDR3 protein: CASSLIGGGDTQYF. The full variable domain, completed using reference TRBV5-1 and TRBJ2-3, is KAGVTQTPRYLIKTRGQQVTLSCSPISGHRSVSWYQQTPGQGLQFLFEYFSETQRNKGNFPGRFSGRQFSNSRSEMNVSTLELGDSALYLCASSLIGGGDTQYFGPGTRLTVL.